This passage covers 32 T cell receptor beta chains from one sample sequenced in a study of OX40 agonist ivuxolimab in advanced cancers. TCRdb's copy holds only in-frame clones and misses some; the assay was immunoSEQ multiplex PCR. The sample includes about 19,000 clones, about 88% of them seen just once. The sequencing here drew on CD4+ or CD8+ T cells sorted from blood, taken in a trial of the OX40 agonist ivuxolimab. These receptors were collected from an adult with an advanced solid tumor such as melanoma, head and neck, liver or kidney cancer.

J is TRBJ2-1 and V is TRBV27, with 8 bases matching TRBD2. Germline assignment: CDR1 MNHEY and CDR2 SMNVEV (reference sequence). Trimming took 5 bases from V and 4 from J; bases not matched to a gene: 13. This CDR3 is 17 amino acids long. The CDR3 loop is CASSPHGGRGDYNEQFF. The CDR3 DNA reads as TGTGCCAGCAGTCCGCATGGTGGGCGGGGGGATTACAATGAGCAGTTCTTC.

The count of this clone is one. The CDR3 sequence is CASSLGNADTQYF. CDR3 nucleotides: TGTGCCAGCAGCTTAGGTAATGCAGATACGCAGTATTTT. The rearrangement uses TRBV7-2 and TRBJ2-3; D unresolved. This CDR3 contains 13 residues. Trimming cost V 1 base and J 4 bases, with 6 bases left between them. CDR1 and CDR2 (germline): SGHTA, FQGNSA.

This chain uses TRBV6-6 with TRBJ1-5, with unresolved D. This CDR3 contains 11 residues. The V end lost 7 bases, the J end lost 9 bases, and 10 bases lay between the germline ends. Germline V gene data show CDR1 as MNHNY and CDR2 as SVGAGI (reference sequence). CDR3 DNA: TGTGCCAGCAACGACCGCGGGCCCCAGCATTTT. Protein sequence: CASNDRGPQHF.

This clone appeared once. The chain links TRBV16 to TRBJ1-2; a weak D match, TRBD1 (6 bases). V was cut by 0 bases and J by 6 bases, with 14 bases left in between. Germline V lookup: CDR1 KGHSY, CDR2 FQNENV. CDR3 length: 15 residues. The CDR3 DNA is TGTGCCAGCAGCCAATCTTTACGACAGGCTCATGGCTACACCTTC. Amino acid sequence: CASSQSLRQAHGYTF.

This CDR3 reads CASSLGLTGGMGQETQYF. The CDR3, as DNA: TGCGCCAGCAGCTTGGGACTGACCGGGGGAATGGGCCAAGAGACCCAGTACTTC. The rearrangement uses TRBV5-1 and TRBJ2-5; a possible D gene is TRBD2 (6 bases). CDR3 length: 18 residues. Trimming removed 0 bases from V and 1 base from J, with 19 bases in between. Per germline, CDR1 SGHRS and CDR2 YFSETQ.

This chain links TRBV6-1 with TRBJ2-2; 7 positions match TRBD1. Germline trimming cut 5 bases from V and 3 bases from J; bases unmatched to any gene: 6. The CDR3 length is 15 residues. Germline V gene sequence: CDR1 MNHNS, CDR2 SASEGT. The CDR3 sequence: CASSRGRGYTGELFF. In DNA form, the CDR3 reads TGTGCCAGCAGTAGGGGGCGCGGGTACACCGGGGAGCTGTTTTTT.

This sequence joins TRBV5-1 and TRBJ2-5; D not certain. The CDR3 loop spans 11 amino acids. The V end lost 2 bases, the J end lost 2 bases, and 1 base lay between the germline ends. Germline V gene lookup returns CDR1 SGHRS and CDR2 YFSETQ. CDR3 DNA: TGCGCCAGCAGCTTACAAGAGACCCAGTACTTC. It encodes CASSLQETQYF.

The rearrangement uses TRBV5-4 and TRBJ2-3, with 9 positions matching TRBD1. The CDR3 runs 14 residues. Germline CDR1 and CDR2: SGHNT and YYREEE (reference sequence). V was clipped by 4 bases and J by 0 bases; unmatched bases: 0. CDR3 in DNA: TGTGCCAGCAGCGGACAGGGGAGCACAGATACGCAGTATTTT. Amino acids: CASSGQGSTDTQYF.

This clone was seen once. This chain joins TRBV7-2 and TRBJ2-2; D assignment may be TRBD1 or TRBD2 (5 bases each). CDR1 is SGHTA, CDR2 FQGNSA, per germline. This CDR3 is built from 14 residues. The V and J ends lost 3 bases and 4 bases respectively, with 9 bases between them. The CDR3 sequence is CASSFYGTTGELFF. The DNA for the CDR3 is TGTGCCAGCAGCTTTTACGGGACCACCGGGGAGCTGTTTTTT. Using reference TRBV7-2 and TRBJ2-2 for the parts outside the CDR3, the full variable domain is GAGVSQSPSNKVTEKGKDVELRCDPISGHTALYWYRQSLGQGLEFLIYFQGNSAPDKSGLPSDRFSAERTGGSVSTLTIQRTQQEDSAVYLCASSFYGTTGELFFGEGSRLTVL.

The rearrangement links TRBV9 to TRBJ2-7, with a weak D call TRBD1 (6 bases). Germline CDR1 is SGDLS and CDR2 is YYNGEE. The CDR3 runs to 14 residues. V was cut by 0 bases and J by 9 bases, with 16 bases left in between. The CDR3 sequence: CASSVGTGWVGQYF. The CDR3 DNA reads TGTGCCAGCAGCGTAGGTACAGGGTGGGTGGGGCAGTACTTC.

The chain links TRBV9 to TRBJ2-5, with D unclear. The CDR3 loop spans 12 amino acids. V lost 4 bases and J lost 7, with 11 bases in between. CDR1 is SGDLS and CDR2 is YYNGEE in the germline V gene. CDR3 in amino acids: CASSPFPGTQYF. Here the CDR3 DNA reads TGTGCCAGCAGCCCCTTCCCTGGGACCCAGTACTTC. Using reference TRBV9 and TRBJ2-5 for the parts outside the CDR3, the full variable domain is DSGVTQTPKHLITATGQRVTLRCSPRSGDLSVYWYQQSLDQGLQFLIQYYNGEERAKGNILERFSAQQFPDLHSELNLSSLELGDSALYFCASSPFPGTQYFGPGTRLLVL.

The CDR3 coding sequence is TGTGCCAGCAGTTTGCGGACTTATTCCTCCACAGATACGCAGTATTTT. Its protein is CASSLRTYSSTDTQYF. V is TRBV28 and J is TRBJ2-3; TRBD2 might be the D (5 bases). Germline-derived CDR1 and CDR2 are MDHEN and SYDVKM. The CDR3 has 16 amino acids. Trimming cost V 3 bases and J 2 bases, with 15 bases left between them.

The chain is built from TRBV2 and TRBJ1-5; no clear D gene. The length of the CDR3 is 13 residues. The germline V gene encodes CDR1 SNHLY and CDR2 FYNNEI. V was cut by 2 bases and J by 7 bases, with 9 bases left in between. Here the CDR3 DNA reads TGTGCCAGCAGTGAATATAGAGGACAGCCCCAGCATTTT. This gives the protein CASSEYRGQPQHF.

This clone was picked up a small number of times. This sequence joins TRBV6-1 and TRBJ2-2; D assignment may be TRBD1 or TRBD2 (5 bases each). The CDR3 is 14 residues long. Germline assignment: CDR1 MNHNS and CDR2 SASEGT. V lost 1 base to trimming and J lost 5 bases, with 8 bases between them. The DNA of the CDR3 is TGTGCCAGCAGTGAAGGGTGGGGGACCGGGGAGCTGTTTTTT. Encoded protein: CASSEGWGTGELFF.

V usage is TRBV30 and J usage is TRBJ2-6; no firm D call. Germline loops: CDR1 GTSNPN, CDR2 SVGIG (reference sequence). Trimming took 5 bases from V and 4 from J, leaving 9 bases between them. The CDR3 runs 13 residues. CDR3 sequence: CAWDGTGANVLTF. The CDR3 DNA reads as TGTGCCTGGGACGGTACAGGGGCCAACGTCCTGACTTTC.

V gene TRBV5-6 combines with J gene TRBJ2-1; tentatively, D is TRBD1 or TRBD2 (5 bases each). CDR3 length: 14 amino acids. The V end lost 3 bases, the J end lost 5 bases, and 12 bases lay between the germline ends. Germline values: CDR1 SGHDT, CDR2 YYEEEE. In nucleotides, the CDR3 is TGTGCCAGCAGCTCGCCCCGGGACGACAATGAGCAGTTCTTC. This encodes CASSSPRDDNEQFF. Together with reference TRBV5-6 and TRBJ2-1, the CDR3 gives the full variable domain: DAGVTQSPTHLIKTRGQQVTLRCSPKSGHDTVSWYQQALGQGPQFIFQYYEEEERQRGNFPDRFSGHQFPNYSSELNVNALLLGDSALYLCASSSPRDDNEQFFGPGTRLTVL.

The genes are TRBV19 and TRBJ1-2; D gene uncertain. V gave up 6 bases and J gave up 6 bases, with 8 bases separating them. The CDR3 spans 11 residues. Germline V gene data show CDR1 as LNHDA and CDR2 as SQIVND (reference sequence). The CDR3 region is CASRAGNGYTF. The CDR3 nucleotides read TGTGCCAGTAGGGCGGGAAATGGCTACACCTTC.

This clone was detected once. V and J are TRBV27 and TRBJ1-2; D gene uncertain. Trimming took off 2 bases at V and 0 bases at J, with 13 bases between the two ends. This CDR3 has 16 residues. In germline, CDR1 is MNHEY, CDR2 SMNVEV (reference sequence). The CDR3 DNA reads as TGTGCCAGCAGTTTAAGAGGGCGAGCATCTAACTATGGCTACACCTTC. This translates into CASSLRGRASNYGYTF.

V is TRBV5-4 and J is TRBJ2-3; a possible D gene is TRBD1 (6 bases). CDR3 length equals 13 residues. Germline CDR1 and CDR2: SGHNT and YYREEE (reference sequence). V was trimmed by 4 bases and J by 3 bases, leaving 9 bases between them. Here the CDR3 DNA reads TGTGCCAGCAGCCTACAGGGTACAGATACGCAGTATTTT. Residues: CASSLQGTDTQYF.

The chain links TRBV27 to TRBJ2-3; D possibly matches TRBD1 or TRBD2 (5 bases each). CDR1 is MNHEY, CDR2 SMNVEV, per germline (reference sequence). CDR3 size: 13 residues. Trimming stripped 4 bases from V and 2 bases from J, with 7 bases between. The CDR3 nucleotides are TGTGCCAGCAGTTCCGGGGCCACAGATACGCAGTATTTT. Amino acids: CASSSGATDTQYF.

The V gene is TRBV5-5, the J gene TRBJ2-2; D may be TRBD1 (6 bases). CDR1 and CDR2 from the germline V gene are SGHKS and YYEKEE (reference sequence). The V end was cut by 5 bases, the J end by 5 bases, with 13 bases between. This CDR3 contains 14 residues. Here the CDR3 reads CASRSRGLTGELFF. The DNA of the CDR3 is TGTGCCAGCAGATCGAGGGGGTTAACCGGGGAGCTGTTTTTT.

This chain connects TRBV11-2 to TRBJ1-2; 11 bases align to TRBD1. The CDR3 has 15 amino acids. Germline V lookup: CDR1 SGHAT, CDR2 FQNNGV. Trimming at V came to 5 bases and at J to 3 bases, leaving 5 bases not matched to a gene. The CDR3 loop is CASSPGTGGDYGYTF. CDR3 sequence (DNA): TGTGCCAGCAGCCCCGGGACAGGGGGTGACTATGGCTACACCTTC.

This clone was detected only once. The rearrangement uses TRBV5-6 and TRBJ1-2; a possible D gene is TRBD1 (5 bases). The germline V gene encodes CDR1 SGHDT and CDR2 YYEEEE. With 0 bases removed from V and 0 bases from J, the gap between germline ends came to 6 bases. CDR3 length: 14 residues. CDR3 amino acids: CASSLVTANYGYTF. The CDR3 coding sequence is TGTGCCAGCAGCTTGGTGACAGCTAACTATGGCTACACCTTC.

The chain employs TRBV7-8 and TRBJ2-2, with 13 nucleotides matching TRBD2. The CDR3 contains 19 residues. The germline gives CDR1 SGHVS, CDR2 FQNEAQ. The ends lost 5 bases at V and 0 bases at J; junction bases unmatched: 9. The CDR3 nucleotides read TGTGCCAGCAGCGTACGACTAGCGGGGGGCCATACGAACACCGGGGAGCTGTTTTTT. It encodes CASSVRLAGGHTNTGELFF.

The gene calls are TRBV10-2 and TRBJ2-7; no clear D. The germline V gene has CDR1 WSHSY and CDR2 SAAADI. Trimming pared 5 bases from V and 1 base from J, leaving 9 bases between. The CDR3 contains 13 residues. The CDR3 DNA reads as TGCGCCAGCAGTAAGGAACCATCCTACGAGCAGTACTTC. It translates to CASSKEPSYEQYF.

This sequence joins TRBV7-9 and TRBJ1-1, with 9 bases that match TRBD1. The germline V gene has CDR1 SEHNR and CDR2 FQNEAQ (reference sequence). This CDR3 region has 14 residues. Trimming at V came to 4 bases and at J to 7 bases, leaving 7 bases not matched to a gene. CDR3 coding DNA: TGTGCCAGCAGCTCCACAGGGGGCCCTGGTGAAGCTTTCTTT. It translates to CASSSTGGPGEAFF.

The gene calls are TRBV28 and TRBJ2-6; D is uncertain. The V end was cut by 5 bases, the J end by 1 base, with 9 bases between. The CDR3 spans 15 residues. Germline V gives CDR1 MDHEN, CDR2 SYDVKM. CDR3 DNA: TGTGCCAGCAGTCGTTTTAGGTCTGGGGCCAACGTCCTGACTTTC. Its translation is CASSRFRSGANVLTF.

The chain combines TRBV5-1 with TRBJ2-2; D gene uncertain. The ends were cut back, 1 base at V and 0 bases at J, with 10 bases in the middle. CDR3 length: 16 residues. Looked up from germline, CDR1 is SGHRS and CDR2 is YFSETQ. In DNA, the CDR3 is TGCGCCAGCAGCTTGATTGCAGGAGCGAACACCGGGGAGCTGTTTTTT. It encodes CASSLIAGANTGELFF. Variable domain in full (rest from reference TRBV5-1 and TRBJ2-2): KAGVTQTPRYLIKTRGQQVTLSCSPISGHRSVSWYQQTPGQGLQFLFEYFSETQRNKGNFPGRFSGRQFSNSRSEMNVSTLELGDSALYLCASSLIAGANTGELFFGEGSRLTVL.

V usage is TRBV6-4 and J usage is TRBJ2-1, with D perhaps TRBD1 (5 bases). The CDR3 is 13 amino acids. Per germline, CDR1 MRHNA and CDR2 SNTAGT. With 3 bases removed from V and 9 bases from J, the gap between germline ends came to 12 bases. The CDR3: CASSEGLHSEQFF. The CDR3 bases are TGTGCCAGCAGTGAGGGGCTCCACAGTGAGCAGTTCTTC.

The chain combines TRBV7-8 with TRBJ2-7, with D possibly being TRBD2 (6 bases). V lost 5 bases and J lost 4, with 15 bases in between. This CDR3 has 14 residues. Germline V gene lookup returns CDR1 SGHVS and CDR2 FQNEAQ. The CDR3 DNA is TGTGCCAGCAGCCTCTCTGGGACTGGATACGAGCAGTACTTC. As protein: CASSLSGTGYEQYF.

This sequence joins TRBV4-3 and TRBJ2-1; 8 bases fit TRBD2. Per the germline V gene, CDR1 is LGHNA and CDR2 is YSLEER. The CDR3 has 16 amino acids. V lost 6 bases and J lost 0; bases outside the gene matches: 7. CDR3 in amino acids: CASSRLAGSSYNEQFF. The CDR3 bases are TGCGCCAGCAGTCGCTTAGCGGGAAGCTCCTACAATGAGCAGTTCTTC.

This chain's CDR3 is CASSLTYEQYF. CDR3 sequence (DNA): TGTGCCAGCAGTCTTACCTACGAGCAGTACTTC. The rearrangement uses TRBV7-2 and TRBJ2-7, with unresolved D. Germline CDR1 reads SGHTA; CDR2 reads FQGNSA. Trimming cost V 6 bases and J 2 bases, with 5 bases left between them. The CDR3 has 11 amino acids. The complete variable domain, with remaining parts taken from reference TRBV7-2 and TRBJ2-7, reads GAGVSQSPSNKVTEKGKDVELRCDPISGHTALYWYRQSLGQGLEFLIYFQGNSAPDKSGLPSDRFSAERTGGSVSTLTIQRTQQEDSAVYLCASSLTYEQYFGPGTRLTVT.